This TCR beta chain was identified in a study of cytomegalovirus exposure and HLA in healthy donors. Study outcomes and limitations: Listed as cytomegalovirus-associated were 170 or so TCR beta chains.

For this clone: Its antigen is as yet unknown.

While unrecorded immune exposures were likely, the donors were nominally healthy when sampled. PCR primers comprised 60 Vbeta and 13 Jbeta primers. Clones were sequenced by immunoSEQ multiplex PCR, and TCRdb holds only the in-frame ones, with some missing. This table holds 100,000 to 150,000 clones, about 80% found once. V was cut by 3 bases and J by 0 bases, with 14 bases left in between. The CDR3 sequence is 16 residues long. Per germline, CDR1 SEHNR and CDR2 FQNEAQ (reference sequence). This sequence was found in a woman in her thirties or forties in good health and CMV-seronegative. The chain links TRBV7-9 to TRBJ1-1; D perhaps matches TRBD1 (6 bases). The specimen sequenced was PBMCs. CDR3 sequence reads: CASSFLRGGMNTEAFF. CDR3 coding DNA: TGTGCCAGCAGCTTCCTCCGCGGGGGCATGAACACTGAAGCTTTCTTT. Complete variable domain (other parts from reference TRBV7-9 and TRBJ1-1): DTGVSQNPRHKITKRGQNVTFRCDPISEHNRLYWYRQTLGQGPEFLTYFQNEAQLEKSRLLSDRFSAERPKGSFSTLEIQRTEQGDSAMYLCASSFLRGGMNTEAFFGQGTRLTVV.